This T cell receptor beta chain was sequenced in a study of shared clonotypes between healthy human individuals. Study-level information: Each donor contributed plates that comprised three CD4 naive, three CD4 memory, two CD8 naive and one CD8 memory.

It was across several immunoSEQ plates that each subset's genomic DNA was evenly split. Here immunoSEQ multiplex PCR was the method, and the copy in TCRdb shows in-frame clones only, minus some. The sample comprises under 750,000 clones, around 77% of which are singletons, and more than 1.5% rests with the top ten. The V and J ends lost 1 base and 5 bases respectively, with 14 bases between them. The CDR3 runs 15 residues. CDR1 KGHSH and CDR2 LQKENI come from the germline V gene. The donors were all Caucasian adults (living in Nashville, Tennessee). Sequencing used memory CD4+ T cells sorted from blood. Documented subset: CD45RA-negative fraction. The chain links TRBV18 to TRBJ1-1; the D gene is possibly TRBD1 (5 bases). The sequence derives from a woman in her 30s in good health. The CDR3 reads CASSPLKGSGTEAFF. CDR3 nucleotides: TGTGCCAGCTCACCACTAAAGGGGTCTGGGACTGAAGCTTTCTTT.